This T cell receptor (beta chain) emerged from a study of Graves' ophthalmopathy and Graves' hyperthyroidism. Notes on this clonotype: The antigen is unknown.

TCR beta CDR3 regions were amplified from RNA transcripts. First-round RT-PCR with HTBI primers preceded a second-round multiplex PCR. Each CDR3 protein gets one entry after TCRdb re-called the multiplex PCR reads with MiXCR. The sample includes about 400,000 distinct CDR3 sequences, about 18% of them seen just once. The V gene lost 6 bases and the J gene lost 7 bases, with 18 bases spanning the gap. The CDR3 is 14 residues long. Overall study results and limits: The model's prediction of ophthalmopathy progression had roughly 68% sensitivity and 72% to 85% specificity.

The chain combines TRBV12-3 or TRBV12-4 with TRBJ2-5; weak D call: TRBD2 (7 bases). This clonotype was sampled from a young woman with Graves' ophthalmopathy. The sequenced sample was peripheral blood. The CDR3, as DNA: TGTGCCAGCAGGACACAGGGAGGGGACGGGACCCAGTACTTC. This translates into CASRTQGGDGTQYF.